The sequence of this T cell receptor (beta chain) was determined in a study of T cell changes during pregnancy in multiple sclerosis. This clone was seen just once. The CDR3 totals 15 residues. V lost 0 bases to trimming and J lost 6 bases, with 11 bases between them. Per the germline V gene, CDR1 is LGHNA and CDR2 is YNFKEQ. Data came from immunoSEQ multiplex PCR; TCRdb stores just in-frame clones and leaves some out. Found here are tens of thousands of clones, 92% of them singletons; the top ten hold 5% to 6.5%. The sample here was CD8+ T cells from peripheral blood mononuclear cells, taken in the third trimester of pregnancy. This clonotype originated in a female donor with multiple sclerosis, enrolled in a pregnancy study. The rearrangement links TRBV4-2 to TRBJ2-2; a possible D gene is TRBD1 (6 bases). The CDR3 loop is CASSQEPGDAGELFF. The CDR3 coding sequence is TGTGCCAGCAGCCAAGAGCCAGGGGATGCCGGGGAGCTGTTTTTT.